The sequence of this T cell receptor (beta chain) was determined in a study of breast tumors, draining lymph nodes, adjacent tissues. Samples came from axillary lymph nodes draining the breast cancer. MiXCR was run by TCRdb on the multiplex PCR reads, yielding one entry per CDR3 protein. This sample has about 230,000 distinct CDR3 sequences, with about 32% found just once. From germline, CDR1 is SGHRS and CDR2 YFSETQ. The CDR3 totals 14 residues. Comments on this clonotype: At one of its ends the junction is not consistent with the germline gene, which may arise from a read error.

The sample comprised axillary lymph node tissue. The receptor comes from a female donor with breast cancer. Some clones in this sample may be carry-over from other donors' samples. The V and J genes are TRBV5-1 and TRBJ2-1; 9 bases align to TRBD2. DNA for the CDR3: TGCGCCAGCAGCCAGAGACTAGCGGTGAATGAACAGTTCTTC. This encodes CASSQRLAVNEQFF.